The 22 T cell receptor beta chains below were found in one sample sequenced in a study of cytomegalovirus exposure and HLA in healthy donors. It was with 60 Vbeta and 13 Jbeta primers that the PCR ran. Data came from immunoSEQ multiplex PCR; TCRdb stores just in-frame clones and leaves some out. Here the sample table reports 110,000 to 150,000 clones. Sequenced: PBMCs. These receptors were collected from a male donor in good health and CMV-seronegative.

CDR3 in amino acids: CAWDWRGQGRNYTTNTGELFF. DNA of the CDR3: TGTGCCTGGGATTGGAGGGGACAGGGGCGAAATTACACTACGAACACCGGGGAGCTGTTTTTT. The chain employs TRBV30 and TRBJ2-2, with 10 bases fitting TRBD1. The CDR3 is 21 amino acids. Germline V gives CDR1 GTSNPN, CDR2 SVGIG (reference sequence). J lost 0 bases, V lost 5 bases, and 21 bases had no gene match.

The chain employs TRBV18 and TRBJ1-1, with 7 bases matching TRBD1. The V and J ends lost 4 bases and 4 bases, in that order; junction bases with no gene match: 3. Germline lookup yields CDR1 KGHSH and CDR2 LQKENI. The CDR3 runs 13 residues. The CDR3 DNA is TGTGCCAGCTCACTACAGGGGTCCACTGAAGCTTTCTTT. Protein sequence: CASSLQGSTEAFF.

J is TRBJ2-7 and V is TRBV5-1; TRBD1 aligns across 7 bases. Per the germline V gene, CDR1 is SGHRS and CDR2 is YFSETQ. The CDR3 totals 14 residues. With V trimmed by 2 bases and J by 2 bases, 4 bases remained unmatched. The CDR3 DNA sequence: TGCGCCAGCAGCTTACAGGGGAATCCCTACGAGCAGTACTTC. Translation: CASSLQGNPYEQYF.

The rearrangement joins TRBV7-8 to TRBJ2-1, with 8 nucleotides matching TRBD2. The CDR3 covers 15 residues. Germline V gene data show CDR1 as SGHVS and CDR2 as FQNEAQ. The junction had 4 bases not matched to a gene; V was cut back by 4 bases and J by 2 bases. Here the CDR3 reads CASSSLSGTYNEQFF. In DNA, the CDR3 is TGTGCCAGCAGCTCCCTTAGCGGGACCTACAATGAGCAGTTCTTC. Looking up the rest from reference TRBV7-8 and TRBJ2-1 gives the full variable domain: GAGVSQSPRYKVAKRGQDVALRCDPISGHVSLFWYQQALGQGPEFLTYFQNEAQLDKSGLPSDRFFAERPEGSVSTLKIQRTQQEDSAVYLCASSSLSGTYNEQFFGPGTRLTVL.

J is TRBJ2-5 and V is TRBV6-6; 8 bases map to TRBD2. Germline CDR1 MNHNY, CDR2 SVGAGI (reference sequence). CDR3 length: 15 residues. After removal of 6 bases from V and 5 bases from J, the junction contained 11 bases not matched to a gene. CDR3 sequence (DNA): TGTGCCAGCAGCCCGGGCATCGCGGGAGGCGAGACCCAGTACTTC. Translation gives CASSPGIAGGETQYF.

V usage is TRBV13 and J usage is TRBJ2-7, with D possibly TRBD2 on 5 matching bases. This CDR3 contains 13 residues. The germline gives CDR1 PRHDT, CDR2 FYEKMQ (reference sequence). Trimming shortened V by 3 bases and J by 1 base, and 7 bases separated the two germline ends. The DNA for the CDR3 is TGTGCCAGCAGCTTCGGGAATTCCTACGAGCAGTACTTC. This encodes CASSFGNSYEQYF.

The V and J genes are TRBV19 and TRBJ2-2; D might be TRBD1 (7 bases). The germline V gene encodes CDR1 LNHDA and CDR2 SQIVND (reference sequence). The V gene lost 10 bases and the J gene lost 6 bases, with 9 bases spanning the gap. The CDR3 runs to 11 residues. The CDR3: CATRGAGELFF. In DNA, the CDR3 is TGTGCCACCAGGGGGGCCGGGGAGCTGTTTTTT.

This sequence joins TRBV15 and TRBJ1-4; possibly TRBD1 for D (6 bases). Germline V lookup: CDR1 LNHNV, CDR2 YYDKDF (reference sequence). The CDR3 loop spans 15 amino acids. V was pared by 2 bases and J by 3 bases, with 10 bases between. CDR3 in amino acids: CATSRSGHPNEKLFF. The CDR3 region has the DNA TGTGCCACCAGCAGATCGGGACACCCTAATGAAAAACTGTTTTTT.

The V and J genes are TRBV30 and TRBJ1-3, with D perhaps matching TRBD1 (6 bases). CDR3 size: 13 residues. CDR1 is GTSNPN and CDR2 is SVGIG in the germline V gene (reference sequence). V lost 1 base and J 8 bases, leaving 12 bases between the germline ends. DNA of the CDR3: TGTGCCTGGAGTGCCGGACAGATGGACACCATATATTTT. Its translation: CAWSAGQMDTIYF.

This sequence joins TRBV5-1 and TRBJ2-1; the match to TRBD2 covers 7 bases. The CDR3 spans 13 residues. V was pared by 0 bases and J by 9 bases, with 3 bases of the junction left unmatched. Per the germline V gene, CDR1 is SGHRS and CDR2 is YFSETQ. DNA of the CDR3: TGCGCCAGCAGCTTGGCCCCGGGGGGTGAGCAGTTCTTC. This translates into CASSLAPGGEQFF.

The gene calls are TRBV28 and TRBJ1-1; D ambiguous. The CDR3 spans 14 residues. V was clipped by 6 bases and J by 2 bases, with 13 bases between them. CDR1 and CDR2 from the germline V gene are MDHEN and SYDVKM. CDR3 region: CASSGHPGNTEAFF. The CDR3 DNA sequence: TGTGCCAGCAGCGGCCATCCGGGTAACACTGAAGCTTTCTTT.

The rearrangement joins TRBV9 to TRBJ1-1, with a possible D match to TRBD1 (5 bases). Germline V gives CDR1 SGDLS, CDR2 YYNGEE. V lost 1 base, J lost 0 bases, and 10 bases lay in between. This CDR3 is built from 15 residues. The CDR3 sequence is CASSVNSGLNTEAFF. The CDR3 bases are TGTGCCAGCAGCGTAAACTCAGGGCTGAACACTGAAGCTTTCTTT.

The rearrangement links TRBV6-1 to TRBJ2-7; TRBD1 aligns across 7 bases. V lost 4 bases, J lost 3 bases, and 3 bases stayed unmatched. The CDR3 runs 13 residues. Germline V gene data show CDR1 as MNHNS and CDR2 as SASEGT. The CDR3 is CASSVYRGYEQYF. The CDR3 nucleotides are TGTGCCAGCAGTGTTTACAGGGGCTACGAGCAGTACTTC.

The chain carries TRBV29-1 and TRBJ1-1; D call uncertain. This CDR3 region has 12 residues. The germline V and J ends were trimmed by 4 bases and 7 bases, with 13 bases remaining between them. The germline gives CDR1 SQVTM, CDR2 ANQGSEA. As DNA, the CDR3 is TGCAGCGTTGTGGTGGCTCGGGGTGAAGCTTTCTTT. The encoded protein is CSVVVARGEAFF.

The chain couples TRBV19 to TRBJ1-1, with 7 bases that match TRBD1. Germline trimming cut 2 bases from V and 4 bases from J; bases unmatched to any gene: 10. The CDR3 contains 16 residues. Germline CDR1 and CDR2: LNHDA and SQIVND (reference sequence). The CDR3 coding sequence is TGTGCCAGTAGTATAACGAGGCTGGACAGGAGCACTGAAGCTTTCTTT. Amino acid sequence: CASSITRLDRSTEAFF.

Here the CDR3 reads CSVEVPQGRNTEAFF. Here the CDR3 DNA reads TGCAGCGTTGAAGTGCCACAGGGAAGGAACACTGAAGCTTTCTTT. The gene calls are TRBV29-1 and TRBJ1-1; the D gene is possibly TRBD1 (6 bases). The germline gives CDR1 SQVTM, CDR2 ANQGSEA. This CDR3 spans 15 amino acids. V was trimmed by 1 base and J by 1 base, leaving 13 bases between them.

The J gene is TRBJ2-7, the V gene TRBV11-2, with unresolved D. V was trimmed by 5 bases and J by 7 bases, leaving 9 bases between them. The germline gives CDR1 SGHAT, CDR2 FQNNGV. CDR3 length: 11 residues. This CDR3 reads CASSRASEQYF. The CDR3 DNA reads as TGTGCCAGCAGCCGTGCGTCGGAGCAGTACTTC. Based on the CDR3 plus reference TRBV11-2 and TRBJ2-7, the full variable domain is EAGVAQSPRYKIIEKRQSVAFWCNPISGHATLYWYQQILGQGPKLLIQFQNNGVVDDSQLPKDRFSAERLKGVDSTLKIQPAKLEDSAVYLCASSRASEQYFGPGTRLTVT.

The CDR3 loop is CASSSFEQYF. In nucleotides, the CDR3 is TGTGCCAGCAGCTCTTTCGAGCAGTACTTC. The J gene is TRBJ2-7, the V gene TRBV2; D remains unclear. The germline gives CDR1 SNHLY, CDR2 FYNNEI. The CDR3 consists of 10 residues. V gave up 6 bases and J gave up 6 bases, with 6 bases separating them.

The V call is TRBV28, the J call TRBJ1-5; the D is unclear. Germline V gene lookup returns CDR1 MDHEN and CDR2 SYDVKM. The CDR3 loop spans 13 amino acids. The V end was cut by 6 bases, the J end by 4 bases, with 10 bases between. DNA for the CDR3: TGTGCCAGCAGCGGGGAGCCTAATCAGCCCCAGCATTTT. Protein: CASSGEPNQPQHF.

The chain recombines TRBV7-9 with TRBJ2-5; 12 positions agree with TRBD2. The junction had 4 bases not matched to a gene; V was cut back by 6 bases and J by 5 bases. Germline V lookup: CDR1 SEHNR, CDR2 FQNEAQ (reference sequence). This CDR3 contains 14 residues. The CDR3 region is CASRRLAGAETQYF. The CDR3 DNA reads TGTGCCAGCAGAAGACTAGCGGGAGCTGAGACCCAGTACTTC.

On this clone itself: At one end the junction does not follow the germline gene, possibly because of a read error. The chain couples TRBV7-9 to TRBJ1-6, with D tentatively TRBD1 (6 bases). CDR1 and CDR2 (germline): SEHNR, FQNEAQ (reference sequence). The CDR3 totals 14 residues. CDR3 sequence: CASNLADRDSPLHF. In DNA form, the CDR3 reads TGTGCCAGCAACTTAGCGGACAGAGATTCACCCCTCCACTTT.

The V gene is TRBV2, the J gene TRBJ2-5, with 11 bases matching TRBD2. The CDR3 length is 16 residues. The junction had 9 bases not matched to a gene; V was cut back by 6 bases and J by 3 bases. The germline V gene has CDR1 SNHLY and CDR2 FYNNEI. The chain's CDR3 is CASRETSGRAKETQYF. As DNA, the CDR3 is TGTGCCAGCAGGGAAACTAGCGGGAGAGCAAAAGAGACCCAGTACTTC.